The clone carrying this T cell receptor beta chain was found many times. Its antigen remains unidentified. This specimen comes from a study of regulatory T cells in long-lasting Graves disease. Findings of the study overall: Newly diagnosed disease favored TRBV20-1 and TRBJ2-1 over persistent disease.

The CDR3 covers 19 residues. The germline V gene encodes CDR1 LGHDT and CDR2 YNNKEL (reference sequence). V lost 1 base and J lost 2; bases outside the gene matches: 13. Time point noted: newly diagnosed GD, antithyroid drugs for less than 3 months. The TCR library was prepared using RNA isolated from PBMCs. CDR3 regions were amplified by Arm-PCR using iRepertoire HTBI primers to build TCR beta libraries. Original processing methods: Gene usage covered 62 TRBV and more than twelve TRBJ segments. TCRdb reprocessed the multiplex PCR reads via MiXCR and lists one record per CDR3 protein. TCRdb's processing, not the study's, gives the V and J calls here. This table holds roughly 350,000 distinct CDR3 sequences, around 15% found once. These data were also filed under a second study, of T cells in Graves' hyperthyroidism and ophthalmopathy. Per that study: The HTBI primer set drove a first-round RT-PCR of the TCR CDR3. The majority of expanded thyroid clonotypes above 0.001 also appeared in blood.

Specimen: peripheral blood mononuclear cells (PBMCs), collected at new diagnosis, from a patient treated with antithyroid drugs. The V call is TRBV3-1, the J call TRBJ2-3; 9 nucleotides match TRBD2. This receptor was identified in a woman in her late teens or twenties with Graves disease. CDR3: CASSQVRIRTSEDTDTQYF. For the CDR3, the DNA is TGTGCCAGCAGCCAAGTTAGGATTCGGACTAGCGAGGACACAGATACGCAGTATTTT.